The 19 T cell receptor beta chains in this list originate from one sample, sequenced in a study of cytomegalovirus exposure and HLA in healthy donors. Generated by immunoSEQ multiplex PCR, the TCRdb table keeps only in-frame clones and is missing some. Of around 120,000 clones in the sample, 70% to 90% were seen once. The specimen sequenced was PBMCs. These receptors were taken from a man between 18 and 29 years old in good health and CMV-seronegative.

The V and J genes are TRBV5-1 and TRBJ2-1, with 8 bases identical to TRBD2. Germline values: CDR1 SGHRS, CDR2 YFSETQ. Losses at the gene ends were 3 bases for V and 6 bases for J; bases not matched to a gene: 2. The CDR3 totals 13 residues. The CDR3 DNA reads as TGCGCCAGCAGCTCAGGGACTAGCAATGAGCAGTTCTTC. Its protein product is CASSSGTSNEQFF. The whole variable domain, remainder taken from reference TRBV5-1 and TRBJ2-1, is KAGVTQTPRYLIKTRGQQVTLSCSPISGHRSVSWYQQTPGQGLQFLFEYFSETQRNKGNFPGRFSGRQFSNSRSEMNVSTLELGDSALYLCASSSGTSNEQFFGPGTRLTVL.

The chain couples TRBV5-6 to TRBJ1-6; 7 nucleotides match TRBD1. Trimming at V came to 8 bases and at J to 9 bases, leaving 11 bases not matched to a gene. This CDR3 is built from 14 residues. The V gene's germline CDR1 is SGHDT and CDR2 YYEEEE. Here the CDR3 reads CASALGDSFSPLHF. In DNA, the CDR3 is TGTGCCAGTGCCTTAGGGGACAGTTTTTCACCCCTCCACTTT.

V is TRBV28 and J is TRBJ2-7; 8 bases are a match to TRBD2. The trim removed 2 bases at V and 6 bases at J, leaving 9 bases unmatched. The CDR3 is made up of 15 amino acids. The germline V gene encodes CDR1 MDHEN and CDR2 SYDVKM. CDR3 residues: CASSLRTGGAGEQYF. The CDR3 DNA reads as TGTGCCAGCAGTTTACGTACCGGGGGGGCCGGCGAGCAGTACTTC.

The rearrangement links TRBV6-5 to TRBJ2-4, with no clear D. CDR3 length: 14 residues. Trimming stripped 8 bases from V and 0 bases from J, with 11 bases between. Germline assignment: CDR1 MNHEY and CDR2 SVGAGI. CDR3 in amino acids: CASRGDLAKNIQYF. The CDR3 region has the DNA TGTGCCAGCCGTGGAGATCTAGCCAAAAACATTCAGTACTTC.

This clone was recorded once. The chain is built from TRBV7-2 and TRBJ2-7, with 9 bases identical to TRBD2. Per germline, CDR1 SGHTA and CDR2 FQGNSA. V lost 4 bases and J lost 0; bases outside the gene matches: 7. The CDR3 is 16 amino acids. Here the CDR3 reads CASSSGTSRSSYEQYF. DNA for the CDR3: TGTGCCAGCAGCTCCGGGACTAGCAGGAGCTCCTACGAGCAGTACTTC.

This chain joins TRBV7-2 and TRBJ2-7; D perhaps matches TRBD2 (6 bases). This CDR3 contains 13 residues. Germline values: CDR1 SGHTA, CDR2 FQGNSA. V was trimmed by 5 bases and J by 5 bases, leaving 13 bases between them. DNA for the CDR3: TGTGCCAGCAGCCTGCTCGGGAGAAACGAGCAGTACTTC. Its translation is CASSLLGRNEQYF.

This sequence joins TRBV7-9 and TRBJ1-5; 9 bases fit TRBD1. The V gene end was trimmed by 5 bases and the J gene end by 7 bases; junction bases not matched to a gene: 6. Germline CDR1 is SEHNR and CDR2 is FQNEAQ (reference sequence). The CDR3 has 14 amino acids. The CDR3 sequence: CASSGQGYDQPQHF. The CDR3 nucleotides read TGTGCCAGCAGCGGACAGGGGTACGACCAGCCCCAGCATTTT. The entire variable domain, with the rest obtained from reference TRBV7-9 and TRBJ1-5, is as follows: DTGVSQNPRHKITKRGQNVTFRCDPISEHNRLYWYRQTLGQGPEFLTYFQNEAQLEKSRLLSDRFSAERPKGSFSTLEIQRTEQGDSAMYLCASSGQGYDQPQHFGDGTRLSIL.

In this sample, this clone turned up once. The rearrangement joins TRBV6-6 to TRBJ1-1; D is unresolved. Germline assignment: CDR1 MNHNY and CDR2 SVGAGI (reference sequence). Trimming took 5 bases from V and 0 from J, leaving 16 bases between them. The CDR3 extends over 16 amino acids. CDR3: CASSQTQIPMNTEAFF. The DNA for the CDR3 is TGTGCCAGCAGTCAAACCCAGATTCCCATGAACACTGAAGCTTTCTTT.

The genes are TRBV29-1 and TRBJ2-1; 14 bases are a match to TRBD2. The CDR3 totals 17 residues. Unmatched junction bases numbered 9, after V lost 6 bases and J lost 2 bases. Germline V CDR1 and CDR2: SQVTM, ANQGSEA. The DNA for the CDR3 is TGCAGCGTGGTGAGGACTAGCGGGAGGATCACCTACAATGAGCAGTTCTTC. This gives the protein CSVVRTSGRITYNEQFF.

The CDR3 sequence is CASSLSTGGFSYNEQFF. CDR3 DNA: TGTGCCAGCAGCCTTTCGACAGGGGGCTTCTCCTACAATGAGCAGTTCTTC. The chain employs TRBV28 and TRBJ2-1, with TRBD1 matching 10 bases. Germline V gene sequence: CDR1 MDHEN, CDR2 SYDVKM. V lost 6 bases, J lost 0 bases, and 8 bases stayed unmatched. The CDR3 loop spans 17 amino acids. Full variable domain (remainder filled in from reference TRBV28 and TRBJ2-1): DVKVTQSSRYLVKRTGEKVFLECVQDMDHENMFWYRQDPGLGLRLIYFSYDVKMKEKGDIPEGYSVSREKKERFSLILESASTNQTSMYLCASSLSTGGFSYNEQFFGPGTRLTVL.

The chain combines TRBV5-1 with TRBJ1-2; D may be TRBD1 (6 bases). Deletions cut 4 bases from V and 3 bases from J, with 10 bases between. This CDR3 has 13 residues. CDR1 and CDR2 from the germline V gene are SGHRS and YFSETQ. The CDR3 sequence is CASSQGHDYGYTF. The CDR3 nucleotides are TGCGCCAGCAGCCAGGGACATGACTATGGCTACACCTTC. The variable domain in full, completed from reference TRBV5-1 and TRBJ1-2, reads KAGVTQTPRYLIKTRGQQVTLSCSPISGHRSVSWYQQTPGQGLQFLFEYFSETQRNKGNFPGRFSGRQFSNSRSEMNVSTLELGDSALYLCASSQGHDYGYTFGSGTRLTVV.

The chain recombines TRBV27 with TRBJ2-1, with D maybe TRBD2 (5 bases). V lost 2 bases and J lost 3, with 14 bases in between. In germline, CDR1 is MNHEY, CDR2 SMNVEV (reference sequence). This CDR3 is built from 16 residues. The CDR3 loop reads CASSLEFASSYNEQFF. DNA for the CDR3: TGTGCCAGCAGTTTAGAGTTCGCTAGCAGCTACAATGAGCAGTTCTTC.

The gene calls are TRBV9 and TRBJ2-7, with 11 positions matching TRBD2. The trim removed 4 bases at V and 2 bases at J, leaving 2 bases unmatched. Germline CDR1 reads SGDLS; CDR2 reads YYNGEE. The CDR3 runs to 14 residues. The CDR3 protein is CASSTTSGTYEQYF. The CDR3 DNA reads TGTGCCAGCAGCACGACTAGCGGGACCTACGAGCAGTACTTC.

The chain is built from TRBV7-8 and TRBJ1-4; 10 bases match TRBD1. With V trimmed by 1 base and J by 3 bases, 5 bases remained unmatched. CDR1 is SGHVS, CDR2 FQNEAQ, per germline. The CDR3 is 17 residues long. CDR3 residues: CASSLGDRGRSNEKLFF. The DNA of the CDR3 is TGTGCCAGCAGCTTAGGGGACAGGGGTCGTTCTAATGAAAAACTGTTTTTT.

The rearrangement uses TRBV11-2 and TRBJ2-7; D is ambiguous. The V gene's germline CDR1 is SGHAT and CDR2 FQNNGV. The CDR3 totals 13 residues. Trimming took off 5 bases at V and 0 bases at J, with 8 bases between the two ends. CDR3 sequence: CASSNTGSYEQYF. The CDR3 nucleotides are TGTGCCAGCAGCAATACCGGCTCCTACGAGCAGTACTTC.

CDR3 residues: CASSTAGGPPDEQFF. CDR3 DNA: TGTGCCAGCAGCACAGCGGGAGGGCCGCCTGATGAGCAGTTCTTC. The chain couples TRBV13 to TRBJ2-1; 10 bases match TRBD2. Germline-derived CDR1 and CDR2 are PRHDT and FYEKMQ (reference sequence). The CDR3 sequence is 15 residues long. The V and J ends lost 5 bases and 8 bases, in that order; junction bases with no gene match: 9.

This clone has more than one count but fewer than ten. The chain employs TRBV19 and TRBJ1-2, with D possibly matching TRBD1 (6 bases). The CDR3 extends over 15 amino acids. Germline V gene sequence: CDR1 LNHDA, CDR2 SQIVND (reference sequence). Trimming removed 5 bases from V and 0 bases from J, with 13 bases in between. The CDR3 coding sequence is TGTGCCAGTAGTCCCCGGAGGACAGCTAACTATGGCTACACCTTC. Translated, it gives CASSPRRTANYGYTF.

The genes are TRBV6-1 and TRBJ1-1; 8 bases line up with TRBD1. CDR3 length: 12 residues. V gave up 10 bases and J gave up 3 bases; unmatched junction bases: 4. CDR1 is MNHNS, CDR2 SASEGT, per germline. The CDR3: CAIGTGDTEAFF. Here the CDR3 DNA reads TGTGCCATAGGGACAGGAGACACTGAAGCTTTCTTT.

The chain couples TRBV7-8 to TRBJ2-3, with D unresolved. CDR1 is SGHVS, CDR2 FQNEAQ, per germline. CDR3 length: 11 amino acids. V lost 0 bases, J lost 11 bases, and 6 bases lay in between. The CDR3 bases are TGTGCCAGCAGCTTAGCGAGAGTGCAGTATTTT. Translation: CASSLARVQYF.